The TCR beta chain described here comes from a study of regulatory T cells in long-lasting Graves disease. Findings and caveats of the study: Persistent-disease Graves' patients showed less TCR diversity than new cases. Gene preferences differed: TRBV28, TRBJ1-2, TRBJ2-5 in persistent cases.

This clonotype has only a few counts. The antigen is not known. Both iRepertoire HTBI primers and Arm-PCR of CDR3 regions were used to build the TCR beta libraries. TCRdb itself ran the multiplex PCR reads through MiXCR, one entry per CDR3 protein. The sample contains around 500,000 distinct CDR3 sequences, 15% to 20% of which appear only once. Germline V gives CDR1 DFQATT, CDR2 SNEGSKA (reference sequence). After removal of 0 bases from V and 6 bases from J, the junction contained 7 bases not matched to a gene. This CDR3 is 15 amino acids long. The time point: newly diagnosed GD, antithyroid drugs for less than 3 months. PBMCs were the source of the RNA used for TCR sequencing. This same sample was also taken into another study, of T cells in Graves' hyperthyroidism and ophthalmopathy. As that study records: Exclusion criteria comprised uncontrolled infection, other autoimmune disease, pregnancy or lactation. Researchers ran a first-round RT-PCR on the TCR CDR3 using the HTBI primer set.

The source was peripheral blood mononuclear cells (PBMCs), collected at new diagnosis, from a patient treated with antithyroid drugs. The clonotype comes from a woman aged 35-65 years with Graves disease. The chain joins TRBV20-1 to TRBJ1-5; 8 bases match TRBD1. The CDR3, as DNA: TGCAGTGCTAGAGAGGCCACGGACAGGGCTCAGCCCCAGCATTTT. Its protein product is CSAREATDRAQPQHF.